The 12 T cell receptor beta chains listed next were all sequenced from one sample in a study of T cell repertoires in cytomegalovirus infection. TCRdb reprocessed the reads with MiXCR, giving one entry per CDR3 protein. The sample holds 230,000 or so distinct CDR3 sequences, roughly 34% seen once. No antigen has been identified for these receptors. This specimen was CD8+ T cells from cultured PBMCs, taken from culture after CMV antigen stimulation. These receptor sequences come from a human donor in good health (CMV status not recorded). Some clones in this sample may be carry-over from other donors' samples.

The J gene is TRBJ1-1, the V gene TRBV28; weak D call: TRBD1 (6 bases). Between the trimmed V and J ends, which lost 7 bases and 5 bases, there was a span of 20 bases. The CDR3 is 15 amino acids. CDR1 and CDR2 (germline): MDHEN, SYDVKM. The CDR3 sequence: CASTLTPGQRTEAFF. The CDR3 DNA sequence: TGTGCCAGCACCTTAACTCCGGGACAACGGACTGAAGCTTTCTTT.

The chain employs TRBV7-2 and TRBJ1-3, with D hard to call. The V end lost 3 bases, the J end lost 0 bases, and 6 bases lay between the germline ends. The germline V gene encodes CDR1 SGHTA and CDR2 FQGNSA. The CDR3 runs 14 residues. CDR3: CASSFMGSGNTIYF. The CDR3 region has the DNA TGTGCCAGCAGCTTCATGGGCTCTGGAAACACCATATATTTT. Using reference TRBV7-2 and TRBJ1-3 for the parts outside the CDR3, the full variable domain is GAGVSQSPSNKVTEKGKDVELRCDPISGHTALYWYRQSLGQGLEFLIYFQGNSAPDKSGLPSDRFSAERTGGSVSTLTIQRTQQEDSAVYLCASSFMGSGNTIYFGEGSWLTVV.

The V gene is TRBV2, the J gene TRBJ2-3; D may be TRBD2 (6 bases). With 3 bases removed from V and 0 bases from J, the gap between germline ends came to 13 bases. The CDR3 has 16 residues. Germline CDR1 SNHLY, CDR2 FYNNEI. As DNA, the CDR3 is TGTGCCAGCAGTGAGGCCAAGGGACTTAGCACAGATACGCAGTATTTT. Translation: CASSEAKGLSTDTQYF.

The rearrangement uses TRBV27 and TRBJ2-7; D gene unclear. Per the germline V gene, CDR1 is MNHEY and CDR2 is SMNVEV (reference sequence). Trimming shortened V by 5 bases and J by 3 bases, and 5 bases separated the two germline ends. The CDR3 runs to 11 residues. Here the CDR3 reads CASSLLYEQYF. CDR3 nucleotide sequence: TGTGCCAGCAGTCTCCTCTACGAGCAGTACTTC.

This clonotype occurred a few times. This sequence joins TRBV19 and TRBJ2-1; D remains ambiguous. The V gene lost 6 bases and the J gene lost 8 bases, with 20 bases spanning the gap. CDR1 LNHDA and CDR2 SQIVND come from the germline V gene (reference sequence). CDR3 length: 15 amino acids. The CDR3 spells CASSPSSRHTDEQFF. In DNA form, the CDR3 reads TGTGCCAGTAGCCCATCCTCTAGGCATACCGATGAGCAGTTCTTC.

The CDR3 DNA is TGTGCCAGCAGCTTGGGGGCGGCGAACACTGAAGCTTTCTTT. This encodes CASSLGAANTEAFF. The chain employs TRBV5-6 and TRBJ1-1; D gene uncertain. The CDR3 runs to 14 residues. From germline, CDR1 is SGHDT and CDR2 YYEEEE. The V and J ends lost 0 bases and 1 base respectively, with 7 bases between them.

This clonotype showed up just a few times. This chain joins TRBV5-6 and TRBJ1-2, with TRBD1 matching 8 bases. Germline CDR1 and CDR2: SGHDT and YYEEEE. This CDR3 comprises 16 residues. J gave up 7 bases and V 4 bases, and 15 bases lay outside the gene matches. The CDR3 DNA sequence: TGTGCCAGCAGCGCATCTCCTACAGGGGGATTAGGTGGCTACACCTTC. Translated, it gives CASSASPTGGLGGYTF.

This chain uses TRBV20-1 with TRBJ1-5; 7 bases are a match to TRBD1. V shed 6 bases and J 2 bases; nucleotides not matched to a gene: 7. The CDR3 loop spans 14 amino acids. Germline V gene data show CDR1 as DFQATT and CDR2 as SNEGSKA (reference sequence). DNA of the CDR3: TGCAGTGCGATTTTCGACAGGGGCAATCAGCCCCAGCATTTT. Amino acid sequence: CSAIFDRGNQPQHF.

The chain's CDR3 is CSVADRGTAYEQYF. CDR3 sequence (DNA): TGCAGCGTGGCGGACAGGGGAACGGCCTACGAGCAGTACTTC. V and J are TRBV29-1 and TRBJ2-7; 9 nucleotides match TRBD1. V lost 6 bases, J lost 2 bases, and 8 bases stayed unmatched. The CDR3 is 14 residues long. Per germline, CDR1 SQVTM and CDR2 ANQGSEA.

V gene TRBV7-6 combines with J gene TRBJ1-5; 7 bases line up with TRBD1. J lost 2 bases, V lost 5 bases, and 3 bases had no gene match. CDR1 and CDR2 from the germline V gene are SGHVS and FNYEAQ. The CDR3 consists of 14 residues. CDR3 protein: CASSAQGGNQPQHF. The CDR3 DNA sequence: TGTGCCAGCAGCGCCCAGGGGGGCAATCAGCCCCAGCATTTT. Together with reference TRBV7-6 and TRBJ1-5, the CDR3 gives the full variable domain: GAGVSQSPRYKVTKRGQDVALRCDPISGHVSLYWYRQALGQGPEFLTYFNYEAQQDKSGLPNDRFSAERPEGSISTLTIQRTEQRDSAMYRCASSAQGGNQPQHFGDGTRLSIL.

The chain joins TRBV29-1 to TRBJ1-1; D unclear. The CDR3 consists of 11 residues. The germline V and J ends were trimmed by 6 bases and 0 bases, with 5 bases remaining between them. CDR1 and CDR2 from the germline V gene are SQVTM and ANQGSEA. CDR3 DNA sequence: TGCAGCGTGGTCGTGAACACTGAAGCTTTCTTT. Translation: CSVVVNTEAFF.

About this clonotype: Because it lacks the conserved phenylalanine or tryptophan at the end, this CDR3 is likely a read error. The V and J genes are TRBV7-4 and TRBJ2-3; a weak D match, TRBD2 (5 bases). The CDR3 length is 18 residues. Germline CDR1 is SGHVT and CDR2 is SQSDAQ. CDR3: CASTLPLYRRKSADTQYL. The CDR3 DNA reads TGTGCAAGCACACTCCCTCTCTACCGGAGGAAATCAGCAGATACGCAGTATTTG.